This TCR beta chain was found in a study of shared clonotypes between healthy human individuals. V was pared by 6 bases and J by 9 bases, with 10 bases of the junction left unmatched. This CDR3 spans 15 amino acids. Germline V CDR1 and CDR2: MNHEY, SVGAGI. Some clones are missing from TCRdb's copy, which holds only in-frame ones; the method was immunoSEQ multiplex PCR. The repertoire includes 2 million to 2.5 million clones, over 85% of them detected once, and roughly 0.36% sits in the top ten. V and J are TRBV6-5 and TRBJ2-7; 14 bases align to TRBD2. The origin of this receptor is a young man in good health. Some clones in this sample may be carry-over from other donors' samples. Sequencing was carried out using naive CD4+ T cells from PBMCs. Subset here: CD45RA+ positively selected. In nucleotides, the CDR3 is TGTGCCAGCAGAGGACTAGCGGGAGGACCGAAACGGCAGTACTTC. Amino acid sequence: CASRGLAGGPKRQYF.